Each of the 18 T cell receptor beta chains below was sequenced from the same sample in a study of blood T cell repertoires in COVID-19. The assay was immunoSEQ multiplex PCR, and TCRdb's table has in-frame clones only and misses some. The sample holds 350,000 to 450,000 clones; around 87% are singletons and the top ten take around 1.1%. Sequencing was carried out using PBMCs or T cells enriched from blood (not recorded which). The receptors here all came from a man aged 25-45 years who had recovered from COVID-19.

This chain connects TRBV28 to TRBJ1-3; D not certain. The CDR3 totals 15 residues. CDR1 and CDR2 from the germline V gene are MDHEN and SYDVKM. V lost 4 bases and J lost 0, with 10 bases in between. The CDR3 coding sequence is TGTGCCAGCAGTTCTCCCCCTTCCTCTGGAAACACCATATATTTT. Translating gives CASSSPPSSGNTIYF.

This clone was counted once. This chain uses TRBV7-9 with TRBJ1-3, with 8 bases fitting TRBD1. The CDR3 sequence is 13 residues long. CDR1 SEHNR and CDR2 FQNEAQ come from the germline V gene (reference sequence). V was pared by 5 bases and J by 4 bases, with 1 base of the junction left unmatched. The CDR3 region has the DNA TGTGCCAGCAGCGACAGGGGCGGAAACACCATATATTTT. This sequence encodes CASSDRGGNTIYF.

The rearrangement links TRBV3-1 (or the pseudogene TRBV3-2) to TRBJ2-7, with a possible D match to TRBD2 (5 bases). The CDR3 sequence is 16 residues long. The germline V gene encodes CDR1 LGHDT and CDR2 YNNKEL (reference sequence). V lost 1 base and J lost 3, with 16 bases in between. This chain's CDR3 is CASSQGGLGSLYEQYF. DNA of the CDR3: TGTGCCAGCAGCCAAGGAGGTTTAGGGAGTCTCTACGAGCAGTACTTC.

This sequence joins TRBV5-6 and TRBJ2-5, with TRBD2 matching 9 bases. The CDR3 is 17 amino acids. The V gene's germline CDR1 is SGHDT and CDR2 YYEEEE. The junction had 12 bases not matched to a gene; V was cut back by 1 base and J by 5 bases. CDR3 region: CASSLWTSVRWRETQYF. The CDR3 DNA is TGTGCCAGCAGCTTGTGGACTAGCGTTAGATGGAGGGAGACCCAGTACTTC.

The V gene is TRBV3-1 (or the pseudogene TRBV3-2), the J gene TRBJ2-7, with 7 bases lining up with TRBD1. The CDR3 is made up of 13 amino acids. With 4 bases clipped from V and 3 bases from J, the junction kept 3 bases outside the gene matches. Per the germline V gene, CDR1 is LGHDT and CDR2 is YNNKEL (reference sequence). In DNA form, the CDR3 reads TGTGCCAGCAGCCGACAGGGTATCTACGAGCAGTACTTC. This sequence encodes CASSRQGIYEQYF.

CDR3 sequence (DNA): TGTGCCACCGTGACAGGGCAACCTGGAAACACCATATATTTT. Amino acids: CATVTGQPGNTIYF. This sequence joins TRBV28 and TRBJ1-3, with TRBD1 matching 7 bases. CDR1 MDHEN and CDR2 SYDVKM come from the germline V gene. This CDR3 has 14 amino acids. Germline trimming cut 10 bases from V and 2 bases from J; bases unmatched to any gene: 8.

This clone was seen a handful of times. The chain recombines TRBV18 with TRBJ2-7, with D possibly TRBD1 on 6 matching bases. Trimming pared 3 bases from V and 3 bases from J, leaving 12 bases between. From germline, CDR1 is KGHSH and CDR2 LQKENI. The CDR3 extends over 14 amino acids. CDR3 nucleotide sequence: TGTGCCAGCTCACCGAGGGACACAGACTACGAGCAGTACTTC. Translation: CASSPRDTDYEQYF.

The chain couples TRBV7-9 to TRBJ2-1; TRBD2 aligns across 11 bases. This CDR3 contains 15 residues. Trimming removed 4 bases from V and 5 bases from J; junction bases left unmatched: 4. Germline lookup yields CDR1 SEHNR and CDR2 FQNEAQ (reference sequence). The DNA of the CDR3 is TGTGCCAGCAGCTGGGGACTAGCGGCTGACAATGAGCAGTTCTTC. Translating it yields CASSWGLAADNEQFF.

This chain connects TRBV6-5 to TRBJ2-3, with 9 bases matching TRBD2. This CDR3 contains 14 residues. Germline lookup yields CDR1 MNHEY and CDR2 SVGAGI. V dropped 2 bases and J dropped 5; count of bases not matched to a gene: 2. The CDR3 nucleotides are TGTGCCAGCAGTTACATGACTAGCGGAGATACGCAGTATTTT. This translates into CASSYMTSGDTQYF.

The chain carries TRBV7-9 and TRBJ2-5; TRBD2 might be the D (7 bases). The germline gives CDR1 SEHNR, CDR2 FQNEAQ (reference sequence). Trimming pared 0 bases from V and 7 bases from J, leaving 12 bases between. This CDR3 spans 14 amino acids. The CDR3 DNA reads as TGTGCCAGCAGCTTAGCCGGGGGGCGCGGGACCCAGTACTTC. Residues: CASSLAGGRGTQYF.

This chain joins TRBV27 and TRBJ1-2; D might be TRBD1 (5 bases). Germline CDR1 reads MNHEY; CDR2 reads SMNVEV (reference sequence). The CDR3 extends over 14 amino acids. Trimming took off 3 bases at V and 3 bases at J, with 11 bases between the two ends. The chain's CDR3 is CASSFRGGDYGYTF. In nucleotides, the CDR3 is TGTGCCAGCAGTTTCCGTGGGGGGGACTATGGCTACACCTTC.

Here the CDR3 DNA reads TGTGCCAGCAGTATCTGGACAGGACCGCAAGAGACCCAGTACTTC. It encodes CASSIWTGPQETQYF. The chain carries TRBV28 and TRBJ2-5, with TRBD1 matching over 7 bases. From germline, CDR1 is MDHEN and CDR2 SYDVKM. Germline trimming cut 5 bases from V and 2 bases from J; bases unmatched to any gene: 8. The CDR3 is 15 amino acids.

The CDR3 sequence is CASTIRTGGADTQYF. The CDR3 coding sequence is TGTGCCAGCACAATTAGGACAGGGGGCGCAGATACGCAGTATTTT. The chain links TRBV5-8 to TRBJ2-3, with TRBD1 identical over 11 bases. This CDR3 contains 15 residues. Trimming took 6 bases from V and 4 from J; bases not matched to a gene: 7. CDR1 and CDR2 (germline): SGHTS, YDEGEE.

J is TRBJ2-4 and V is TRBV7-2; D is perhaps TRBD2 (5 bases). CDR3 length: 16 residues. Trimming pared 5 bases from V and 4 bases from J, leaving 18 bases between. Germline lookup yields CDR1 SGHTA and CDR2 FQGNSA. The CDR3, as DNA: TGTGCCAGCAGCCCGACTAATCTCCCGTTTAAAAACATTCAGTACTTC. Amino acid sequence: CASSPTNLPFKNIQYF. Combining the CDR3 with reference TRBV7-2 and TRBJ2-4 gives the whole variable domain GAGVSQSPSNKVTEKGKDVELRCDPISGHTALYWYRQSLGQGLEFLIYFQGNSAPDKSGLPSDRFSAERTGGSVSTLTIQRTQQEDSAVYLCASSPTNLPFKNIQYFGAGTRLSVL.

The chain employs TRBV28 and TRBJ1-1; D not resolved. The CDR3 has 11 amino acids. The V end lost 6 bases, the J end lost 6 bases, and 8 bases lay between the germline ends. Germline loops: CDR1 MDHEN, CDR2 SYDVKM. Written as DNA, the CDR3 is TGTGCCAGCAGCCGGGGAGCTGAAGCTTTCTTT. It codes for CASSRGAEAFF.

CDR3 sequence (DNA): TGTGCCAGTAGTAAACCTAGGGATACGCAGTATTTT. Translating gives CASSKPRDTQYF. J is TRBJ2-3 and V is TRBV19; D call uncertain. Trimming shortened V by 4 bases and J by 6 bases, and 8 bases separated the two germline ends. Germline CDR1 reads LNHDA; CDR2 reads SQIVND (reference sequence). The CDR3 is 12 residues long.

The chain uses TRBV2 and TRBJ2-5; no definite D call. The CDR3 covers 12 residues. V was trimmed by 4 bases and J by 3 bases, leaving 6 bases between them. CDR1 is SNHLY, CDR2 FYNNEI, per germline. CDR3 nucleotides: TGTGCCAGCAGTGTGTTAGAAGAGACCCAGTACTTC. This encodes CASSVLEETQYF.

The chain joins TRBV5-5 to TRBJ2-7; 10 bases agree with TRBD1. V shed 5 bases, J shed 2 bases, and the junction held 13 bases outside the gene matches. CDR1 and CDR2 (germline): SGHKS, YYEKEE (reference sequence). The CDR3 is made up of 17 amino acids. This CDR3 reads CASSFSLTGTGAYEQYF. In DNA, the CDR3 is TGTGCCAGCAGTTTCTCCCTCACCGGGACAGGGGCCTACGAGCAGTACTTC. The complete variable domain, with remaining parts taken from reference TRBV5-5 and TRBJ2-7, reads DAGVTQSPTHLIKTRGQQVTLRCSPISGHKSVSWYQQVLGQGPQFIFQYYEKEERGRGNFPDRFSARQFPNYSSELNVNALLLGDSALYLCASSFSLTGTGAYEQYFGPGTRLTVT.